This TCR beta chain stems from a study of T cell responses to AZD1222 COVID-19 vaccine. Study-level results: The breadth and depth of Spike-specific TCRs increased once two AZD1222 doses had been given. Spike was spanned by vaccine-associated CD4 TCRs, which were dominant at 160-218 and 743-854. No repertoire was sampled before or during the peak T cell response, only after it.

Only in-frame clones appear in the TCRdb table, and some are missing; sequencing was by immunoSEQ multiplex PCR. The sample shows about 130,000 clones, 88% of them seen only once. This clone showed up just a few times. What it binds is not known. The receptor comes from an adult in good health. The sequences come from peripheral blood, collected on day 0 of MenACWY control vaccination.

The CDR3 coding sequence is TGTGCCAGCAGCCCTACCCGCTCAGATACGCAGTATTTT. Its translation: CASSPTRSDTQYF. V and J are TRBV12-3 or TRBV12-4 and TRBJ2-3, with D uncertain. This CDR3 comprises 13 residues. V lost 6 bases and J lost 4, with 11 bases in between.